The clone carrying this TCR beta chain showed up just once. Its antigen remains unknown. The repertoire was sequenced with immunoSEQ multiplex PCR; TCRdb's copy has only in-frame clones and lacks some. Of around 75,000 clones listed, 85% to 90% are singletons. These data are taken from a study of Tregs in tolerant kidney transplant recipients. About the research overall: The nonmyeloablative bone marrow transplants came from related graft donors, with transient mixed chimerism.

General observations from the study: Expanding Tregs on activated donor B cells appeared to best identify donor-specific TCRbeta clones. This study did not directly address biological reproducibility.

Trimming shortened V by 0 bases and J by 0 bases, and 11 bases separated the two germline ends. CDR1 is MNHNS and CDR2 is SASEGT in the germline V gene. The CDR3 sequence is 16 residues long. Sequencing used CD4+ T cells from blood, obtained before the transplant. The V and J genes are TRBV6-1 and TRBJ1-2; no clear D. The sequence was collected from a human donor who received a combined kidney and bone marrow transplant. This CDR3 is CASSEAWAGTNYGYTF. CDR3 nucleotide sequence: TGTGCCAGCAGTGAAGCGTGGGCAGGAACTAACTATGGCTACACCTTC.